This T cell receptor (beta chain) was recorded in a study of cytomegalovirus exposure and HLA in healthy donors. The CDR3 length is 16 residues. The germline V and J ends were trimmed by 0 bases and 3 bases, with 15 bases remaining between them. Germline V lookup: CDR1 SGDLS, CDR2 YYNGEE. Both 60 Vbeta primers and 13 Jbeta primers went into the PCR. Assay: immunoSEQ multiplex PCR; the TCRdb copy retains only in-frame clones and omits some. Altogether roughly 190,000 clones are present, around 78% being singletons, with the ten largest covering approximately 14%. Overall study results and limits: Most subjects had HLA-A and HLA-B alleles reportedly predicted accurately by TCR beta sequences. A list of 150 to 200 TCR beta chains associated with cytomegalovirus was given. Sequencing had likely introduced a cluster of highly shared sequence variants as an artifact.

A word on this clone: The antigen is unknown.

This chain uses TRBV9 with TRBJ2-5, with D perhaps matching TRBD1 (6 bases). The receptor was isolated from a woman aged 25-40 years in good health and CMV-seropositive. The sample consisted of PBMCs. This chain's CDR3 is CASSVAGAGAEETQYF. In DNA, the CDR3 is TGTGCCAGCAGCGTAGCAGGGGCGGGCGCCGAAGAGACCCAGTACTTC.